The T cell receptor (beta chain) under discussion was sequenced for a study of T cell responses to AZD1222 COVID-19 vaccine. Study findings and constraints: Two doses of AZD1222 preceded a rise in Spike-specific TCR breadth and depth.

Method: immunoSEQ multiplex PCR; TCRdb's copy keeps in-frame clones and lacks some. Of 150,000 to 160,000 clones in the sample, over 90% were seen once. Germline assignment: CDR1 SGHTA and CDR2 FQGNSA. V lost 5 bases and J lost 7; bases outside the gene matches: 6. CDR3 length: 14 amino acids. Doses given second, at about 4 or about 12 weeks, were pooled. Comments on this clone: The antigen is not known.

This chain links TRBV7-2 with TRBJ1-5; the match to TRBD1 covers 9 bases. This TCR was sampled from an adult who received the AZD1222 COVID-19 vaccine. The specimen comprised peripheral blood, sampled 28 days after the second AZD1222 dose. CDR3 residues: CASSQTGGLQPQHF. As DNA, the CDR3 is TGTGCCAGCAGCCAGACAGGGGGTTTGCAGCCCCAGCATTTT.